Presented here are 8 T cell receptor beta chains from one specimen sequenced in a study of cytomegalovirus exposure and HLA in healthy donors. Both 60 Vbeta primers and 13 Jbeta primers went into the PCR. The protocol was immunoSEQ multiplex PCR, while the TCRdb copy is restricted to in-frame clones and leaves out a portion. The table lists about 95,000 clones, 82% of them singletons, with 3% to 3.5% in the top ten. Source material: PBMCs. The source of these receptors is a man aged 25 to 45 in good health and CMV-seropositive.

CDR3 nucleotides: TGTGCCAGCAGCCCATGGCTGAACACTGAAGCTTTCTTT. Translating gives CASSPWLNTEAFF. This sequence joins TRBV14 and TRBJ1-1; the D is unclear. Germline V gene sequence: CDR1 SGHDN, CDR2 FVKESK. The CDR3 spans 13 residues. V was cut by 4 bases and J by 0 bases, with 6 bases left in between.

The CDR3 here is CASSEGWGGGSNQPQHF. The CDR3 DNA reads as TGTGCCAGCAGTGAAGGTTGGGGAGGGGGTAGCAATCAGCCCCAGCATTTT. The chain recombines TRBV6-1 with TRBJ1-5; perhaps TRBD1 as D (6 bases). Per the germline V gene, CDR1 is MNHNS and CDR2 is SASEGT. This CDR3 is built from 17 residues. V lost 1 base and J lost 0, with 13 bases in between.

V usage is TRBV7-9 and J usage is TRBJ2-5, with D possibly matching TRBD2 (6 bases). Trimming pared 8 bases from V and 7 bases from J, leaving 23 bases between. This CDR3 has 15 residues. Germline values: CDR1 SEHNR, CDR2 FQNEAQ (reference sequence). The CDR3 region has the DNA TGTGCCAGCCACCCCGGGACTCTCCATTTTGCGACCCAGTACTTC. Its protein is CASHPGTLHFATQYF.

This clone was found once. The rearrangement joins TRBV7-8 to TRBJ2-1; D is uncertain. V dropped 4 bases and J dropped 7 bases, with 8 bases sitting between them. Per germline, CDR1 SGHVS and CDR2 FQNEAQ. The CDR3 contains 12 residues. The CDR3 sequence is CASSSIRNEQFF. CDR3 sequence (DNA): TGTGCCAGCAGCTCAATCCGGAATGAGCAGTTCTTC.

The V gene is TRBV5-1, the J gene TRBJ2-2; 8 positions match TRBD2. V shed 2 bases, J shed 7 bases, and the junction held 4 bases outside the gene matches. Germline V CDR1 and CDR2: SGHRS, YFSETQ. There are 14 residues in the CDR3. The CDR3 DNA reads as TGCGCCAGCAGCTTTGGACTAGCTAGCGGGGAGCTGTTTTTT. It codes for CASSFGLASGELFF.

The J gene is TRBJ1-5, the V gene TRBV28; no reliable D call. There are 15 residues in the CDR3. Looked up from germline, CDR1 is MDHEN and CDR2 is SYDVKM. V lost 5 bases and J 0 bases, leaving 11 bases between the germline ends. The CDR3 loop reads CASSPNRHSNQPQHF. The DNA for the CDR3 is TGTGCCAGCAGTCCGAATCGACATAGCAATCAGCCCCAGCATTTT.

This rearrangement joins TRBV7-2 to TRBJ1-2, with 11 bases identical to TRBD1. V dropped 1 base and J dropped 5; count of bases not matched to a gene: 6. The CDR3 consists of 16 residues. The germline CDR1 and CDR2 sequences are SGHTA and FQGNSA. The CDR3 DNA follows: TGTGCCAGCAGCTTAGGCGGGGGACAGGGGGTTTATGGCTACACCTTC. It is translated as CASSLGGGQGVYGYTF.

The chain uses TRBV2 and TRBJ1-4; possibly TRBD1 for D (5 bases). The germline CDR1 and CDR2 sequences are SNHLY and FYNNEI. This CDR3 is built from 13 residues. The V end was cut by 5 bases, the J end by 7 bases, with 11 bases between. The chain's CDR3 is CASSPGGGEKLFF. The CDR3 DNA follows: TGTGCCAGCAGTCCCGGGGGGGGTGAAAAACTGTTTTTT.